Sequencing of this TCR beta chain was carried out in a study of OX40 agonist ivuxolimab in advanced cancers. Libraries were prepared by immunoSEQ multiplex PCR; TCRdb keeps only in-frame clonotypes and omits some of them. The sample lists just under 85,000 clones, more than 80% occurring once. The study, taken as a whole, reports: The work left the antigen specificity of expanded peripheral T cells undetermined. Relative to CD4+ cells, CD8+ T cells on average had more expanded clones. Circulating CD4+ and CD8+ T cells showed clonal expansion by week 6 at 0.1 to 3.0 mg/kg.

Germline loops: CDR1 ENHRY, CDR2 SYGVKD. This CDR3 has 15 amino acids. With V trimmed by 2 bases and J by 2 bases, 3 bases remained unmatched. At cycle 4 day 1, cycle 7 day 1, and baseline, blood was sampled. Comments on this clone: The target antigen is unknown.

This sequence joins TRBV10-3 and TRBJ2-1, with 7 nucleotides matching TRBD2. The receptor comes from an adult with an advanced solid tumor such as melanoma, head and neck, liver or kidney cancer. The sample was CD4+ or CD8+ T cells sorted from blood, taken in a trial of the OX40 agonist ivuxolimab. The CDR3 sequence is CAISEGGRAYNEQFF. The DNA for the CDR3 is TGTGCCATCAGTGAGGGAGGGAGGGCCTACAATGAGCAGTTCTTC.